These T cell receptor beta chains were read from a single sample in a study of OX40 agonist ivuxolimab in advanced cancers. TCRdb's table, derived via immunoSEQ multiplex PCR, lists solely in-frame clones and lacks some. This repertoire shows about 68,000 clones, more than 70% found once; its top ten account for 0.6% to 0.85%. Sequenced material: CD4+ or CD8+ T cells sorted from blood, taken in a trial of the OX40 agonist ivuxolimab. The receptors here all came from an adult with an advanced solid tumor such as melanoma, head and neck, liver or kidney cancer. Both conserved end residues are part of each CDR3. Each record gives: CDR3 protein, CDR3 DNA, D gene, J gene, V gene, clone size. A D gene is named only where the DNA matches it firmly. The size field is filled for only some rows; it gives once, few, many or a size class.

CDR3: CASSYATGASYTEAFF
DNA: TGTGCCAGCAGTTACGCAACAGGGGCTTCCTACACTGAAGCTTTCTTT
D: TRBD1
J: TRBJ1-1
V: TRBV6-6
size: -

CDR3: CASSLGSRGGTDTQYF
DNA: TGTGCCAGCAGCTTAGGATCGCGGGGGGGAACAGATACGCAGTATTTT
D: TRBD2
J: TRBJ2-3
V: TRBV7-2
size: once

CDR3: CASSQDPWGQGTTGELFF
DNA: TGCGCCAGCAGCCAAGATCCTTGGGGACAGGGGACAACCGGGGAGCTGTTTTTT
D: TRBD1
J: TRBJ2-2
V: TRBV4-3
size: -

CDR3: CASTDRQSSYNEQFF
DNA: TGTGCCAGCACCGACAGGCAAAGCTCCTACAATGAGCAGTTCTTC
D: -
J: TRBJ2-1
V: TRBV5-8
size: -

CDR3: CAGGSGGNYGYTF
DNA: TGTGCCGGGGGGAGTGGGGGAAACTATGGCTACACCTTC
D: -
J: TRBJ1-2
V: TRBV10-3
size: -

CDR3: CSAGPSTEAFF
DNA: TGCAGTGCTGGTCCTAGCACTGAAGCTTTCTTT
D: -
J: TRBJ1-1
V: TRBV20-1
size: -

CDR3: CASSPGTGGEKLFF
DNA: TGCGCCAGCAGTCCTGGGACAGGGGGTGAAAAACTGTTTTTT
D: TRBD1
J: TRBJ1-4
V: TRBV5-1
size: -

CDR3: CASSLVGLGAEETQYF
DNA: TGTGCCAGCAGCTTAGTGGGACTAGGAGCGGAAGAGACCCAGTACTTC
D: TRBD2
J: TRBJ2-5
V: TRBV7-9
size: -

CDR3: CASSLQGPSSYEQYF
DNA: TGTGCCAGCAGCTTACAGGGCCCTAGCTCCTACGAGCAGTACTTC
D: -
J: TRBJ2-7
V: TRBV5-4
size: -

CDR3: CASKRGRDTEAFF
DNA: TGTGCCAGCAAGAGGGGGCGGGACACTGAAGCTTTCTTT
D: TRBD1
J: TRBJ1-1
V: TRBV25-1
size: -

CDR3: CASSHPGTGYEQYF
DNA: TGCGCCAGCAGCCATCCCGGGACAGGCTACGAGCAGTACTTC
D: TRBD1
J: TRBJ2-7
V: TRBV4-1
size: -

CDR3: CASSDSYTEAFF
DNA: TGTGCCAGCAGTGACAGTTACACTGAAGCTTTCTTT
D: -
J: TRBJ1-1
V: TRBV2
size: -

CDR3: CASSLLPLGGLNTGELFF
DNA: TGCGCCAGCAGCTTGCTTCCGTTGGGGGGATTGAACACCGGGGAGCTGTTTTTT
D: -
J: TRBJ2-2
V: TRBV5-1
size: -

CDR3: CASSLGRGTSGNTDTQYF
DNA: TGTGCCAGCAGCCTTGGTAGGGGGACTAGCGGAAACACAGATACGCAGTATTTT
D: TRBD2
J: TRBJ2-3
V: TRBV7-2
size: few

CDR3: CASSQGDSLTDTQYF
DNA: TGCGCCAGCAGCCAGGGGGACAGTCTCACAGATACGCAGTATTTT
D: TRBD1
J: TRBJ2-3
V: TRBV5-1
size: few

CDR3: CASGVSSGANVLTF
DNA: TGTGCCAGTGGGGTTTCCTCTGGGGCCAACGTCCTGACTTTC
D: -
J: TRBJ2-6
V: TRBV6-6
size: -

CDR3: CASSPQDTEAFF
DNA: TGTGCCAGCTCACCGCAGGACACTGAAGCTTTCTTT
D: -
J: TRBJ1-1
V: TRBV18
size: -

CDR3: CASSFGTTIYF
DNA: TGTGCCAGCAGCTTTGGGACCACCATATATTTT
D: -
J: TRBJ1-3
V: TRBV7-2
size: -

CDR3: CASSPARVSDGSDGYTF
DNA: TGTGCCAGCAGCCCTGCCCGGGTTTCCGACGGGTCCGATGGCTACACCTTC
D: -
J: TRBJ1-2
V: TRBV7-2
size: -

CDR3: CASSSPLGPGAMNTEAFF
DNA: TGCGCCAGCAGCTCCCCCCTCGGGCCAGGGGCCATGAACACTGAAGCTTTCTTT
D: -
J: TRBJ1-1
V: TRBV5-1
size: -

CDR3: CASSLVGLGDGYTF
DNA: TGTGCCAGCAGCTTAGTTGGTCTTGGTGATGGCTACACCTTC
D: -
J: TRBJ1-2
V: TRBV7-2
size: -

CDR3: CASSNDGANYGYTF
DNA: TGCGCCAGCAGCAATGACGGAGCAAACTATGGCTACACCTTC
D: -
J: TRBJ1-2
V: TRBV5-1
size: -

CDR3: CASSESRDPSTHEQYF
DNA: TGTGCCAGCAGTGAAAGCCGGGACCCAAGCACCCACGAGCAGTACTTC
D: -
J: TRBJ2-7
V: TRBV6-1
size: once

CDR3: CASSEEGKSPLHF
DNA: TGTGCCAGCAGTGAAGAGGGGAAATCACCCCTCCACTTT
D: -
J: TRBJ1-6
V: TRBV2
size: -

CDR3: CASSVSVGANQPQHF
DNA: TGTGCCAGCAGTGTCTCTGTCGGGGCAAATCAGCCCCAGCATTTT
D: -
J: TRBJ1-5
V: TRBV6-4
size: -

CDR3: CASSYTQGDSPLHF
DNA: TGTGCCAGCAGTTACACACAGGGGGATTCACCCCTCCACTTT
D: TRBD1
J: TRBJ1-6
V: TRBV6-5
size: -

CDR3: CASSMSWGNTEAFF
DNA: TGTGCCAGTAGTATGAGTTGGGGGAACACTGAAGCTTTCTTT
D: -
J: TRBJ1-1
V: TRBV19
size: few

CDR3: CASRTQGLTEAFF
DNA: TGTGCCAGCCGTACCCAGGGGCTGACTGAAGCTTTCTTT
D: -
J: TRBJ1-1
V: TRBV27
size: -

CDR3: CASSLSTLTTQYF
DNA: TGTGCCAGCAGTTTATCGACGTTGACGACCCAGTACTTC
D: -
J: TRBJ2-5
V: TRBV27
size: -

CDR3: CASSEPGTSSLAKNIQYF
DNA: TGTGCCAGCAGTGAACCTGGGACCTCCTCACTAGCCAAAAACATTCAGTACTTC
D: -
J: TRBJ2-4
V: TRBV6-1
size: medium-sized